The clone carrying this TCR beta chain was detected only a few times. This entry comes from a study of T cells in Graves' hyperthyroidism and ophthalmopathy. Diagnostic assessment was based on clinical symptoms, serum thyroxine and TRAb, thyroid ultrasound and orbital computed tomography. The CDR3 regions of TCR beta were amplified from RNA transcripts. The study used the HTBI primer set for a first-round RT-PCR of the TCR CDR3. TCRdb redid the calling of the multiplex PCR reads with MiXCR, one entry per CDR3 protein. Found here are more than 300,000 distinct CDR3 sequences, roughly 20% of them singletons; the top ten hold 35% to 50%. The receptor was derived from a man younger than 35 with Graves' ophthalmopathy. The sample comprised blood.

CDR3 amino acids: CASSDRMAKNIQYF. The CDR3 DNA follows: TGTGCCAGCAGTGACAGGATGGCCAAAAACATTCAGTACTTC. The rearrangement links TRBV6-4 to TRBJ2-4; D gene unclear. Trimming removed 2 bases from V and 1 base from J, with 6 bases in between. Germline V gene sequence: CDR1 MRHNA, CDR2 SNTAGT. The CDR3 is 14 amino acids.